The next 30 T cell receptor beta chains were all read from a single sample in a study of blood T cells in healthy people across ages. Through a sample-barcoded 5' primer and a J-beta primer mix, a second PCR was run for roughly 7 to 11 cycles. MiXCR, run by TCRdb on the 5' RACE reads, gives a single entry per CDR3 protein. The sample includes about 1.1 million distinct CDR3 sequences, 35% to 40% of them seen just once. The sample comprised blood. The receptors here all came from a man aged 18-30 years in good health.

This rearrangement joins TRBV30 to TRBJ1-5; no clear D gene. The CDR3 spans 12 residues. Germline lookup yields CDR1 GTSNPN and CDR2 SVGIG (reference sequence). Trimming stripped 5 bases from V and 4 bases from J, with 9 bases between. CDR3 DNA: TGTGCCTGGGCCCGGGCGAATCAGCCCCAGCATTTT. The encoded protein is CAWARANQPQHF.

J is TRBJ1-2 and V is TRBV20-1; TRBD1 is a possible D gene (5 bases). The V gene's germline CDR1 is DFQATT and CDR2 SNEGSKA (reference sequence). This CDR3 comprises 15 residues. V was trimmed by 2 bases and J by 3 bases, leaving 16 bases between them. CDR3 sequence reads: CSARQGLDSHYGYTF. CDR3 DNA sequence: TGCAGTGCTAGACAGGGTTTAGACAGCCACTATGGCTACACCTTC.

The chain employs TRBV4-1 and TRBJ1-1; 9 bases line up with TRBD1. Losses at the gene ends were 5 bases for V and 1 base for J; bases not matched to a gene: 5. Germline V gene lookup returns CDR1 MGHRA and CDR2 YSYEKL. The length of the CDR3 is 15 residues. CDR3 loop: CASSSGQGANTEAFF. Here the CDR3 DNA reads TGCGCCAGCAGCTCGGGACAGGGCGCGAACACTGAAGCTTTCTTT.

The chain employs TRBV4-2 and TRBJ2-3; 7 bases fit TRBD2. Germline loops: CDR1 LGHNA, CDR2 YNFKEQ. V lost 0 bases to trimming and J lost 3 bases; unmatched junction nucleotides: 0. This CDR3 has 14 residues. In DNA form, the CDR3 reads TGTGCCAGCAGCCAAGAGGGAGGGACAGATACGCAGTATTTT. Protein sequence: CASSQEGGTDTQYF.

This clonotype turned up a few times. The chain joins TRBV9 to TRBJ1-6; D is uncertain. CDR1 is SGDLS and CDR2 is YYNGEE in the germline V gene. Trimming shortened V by 1 base and J by 7 bases, and 18 bases separated the two germline ends. The CDR3 runs to 17 residues. The CDR3 sequence is CASSVSYQTVQNSPLHF. The CDR3 DNA reads TGTGCCAGCAGCGTATCCTACCAGACGGTCCAAAATTCACCCCTCCACTTT.

The sample holds a few counts of this clonotype. CDR3 sequence: CASSLWGDEQYF. CDR3 nucleotides: TGTGCCAGCAGCTTATGGGGGGACGAGCAGTACTTC. This rearrangement joins TRBV7-2 to TRBJ2-7; a weak D match, TRBD2 (6 bases). The V end was cut by 2 bases, the J end by 5 bases, with 7 bases between. Germline V CDR1 and CDR2: SGHTA, FQGNSA. The length of the CDR3 is 12 residues.

The rearrangement joins TRBV7-2 to TRBJ1-6; 11 nucleotides align to TRBD1. The J segment lost 7 bases and the V segment lost 5 bases, leaving 4 bases of the junction unmatched. From germline, CDR1 is SGHTA and CDR2 FQGNSA. This CDR3 has 15 amino acids. CDR3 DNA sequence: TGTGCCAGCAGCACTCGGGACAGGGGGAATTCACCCCTCCACTTT. This sequence encodes CASSTRDRGNSPLHF.

This clonotype was observed a single time. J is TRBJ1-4 and V is TRBV30; D not certain. CDR3 length: 16 residues. V shed 4 bases and J shed 0 bases, with 15 bases lying between them. Germline values: CDR1 GTSNPN, CDR2 SVGIG (reference sequence). The chain's CDR3 is CAWKGIEVATNEKLFF. CDR3 coding DNA: TGTGCCTGGAAGGGTATAGAAGTTGCAACTAATGAAAAACTGTTTTTT.

This clonotype was observed a few times. This chain links TRBV20-1 with TRBJ1-5; TRBD1 is a possible D gene (6 bases). The V end was cut by 5 bases, the J end by 6 bases, with 11 bases between. CDR3 length: 12 residues. Germline CDR1 and CDR2: DFQATT and SNEGSKA (reference sequence). The CDR3 sequence is CSALLQGQPQHF. The CDR3 nucleotides read TGCAGTGCTCTACTACAGGGTCAGCCCCAGCATTTT.

In its sample, this clonotype was seen many times. The rearrangement links TRBV5-1 to TRBJ2-7, with 8 nucleotides matching TRBD2. CDR1 and CDR2 from the germline V gene are SGHRS and YFSETQ. V dropped 5 bases and J dropped 2; count of bases not matched to a gene: 15. The CDR3 length is 17 residues. CDR3 nucleotides: TGCGCCAGCAGATCCACTAGCGGCCCTATTCGTCCCTACGAGCAGTACTTC. Its protein is CASRSTSGPIRPYEQYF. The full variable domain, completed using reference TRBV5-1 and TRBJ2-7, is KAGVTQTPRYLIKTRGQQVTLSCSPISGHRSVSWYQQTPGQGLQFLFEYFSETQRNKGNFPGRFSGRQFSNSRSEMNVSTLELGDSALYLCASRSTSGPIRPYEQYFGPGTRLTVT.

This clonotype has just a few counts. J is TRBJ1-2 and V is TRBV7-2; the D gene is possibly TRBD1 (5 bases). The CDR3 extends over 17 amino acids. Germline values: CDR1 SGHTA, CDR2 FQGNSA. V was shortened by 3 bases and J by 5 bases, with 22 bases between the two germline ends. CDR3 DNA sequence: TGTGCCAGCAGCTTCAAACCGGGGGTCTCCGGGGGGTATGGCTACACCTTC. It translates to CASSFKPGVSGGYGYTF.

This rearrangement joins TRBV20-1 to TRBJ1-5, with D possibly matching TRBD1 (5 bases). The germline gives CDR1 DFQATT, CDR2 SNEGSKA (reference sequence). This CDR3 spans 16 amino acids. V dropped 0 bases and J dropped 5 bases, with 17 bases sitting between them. For the CDR3, the DNA is TGCAGTGCTAGAGATTGGGTGGCAGGGCGGGATCAGCCCCAGCATTTT. Protein sequence: CSARDWVAGRDQPQHF.

This clonotype was seen a handful of times. The chain combines TRBV21-1 with TRBJ2-7; the table's D call, TRBD1, has no DNA check behind it. TRBV21-1 is given as a pseudogene. This CDR3 has 14 residues. CDR3 in amino acids: CASSARDREGEQYF. The CDR3 nucleotides are TGTGCCAGCAGCGCCCGGGACAGGGAGGGCGAGCAGTACTTC.

In its sample, this clonotype was seen many times. The gene calls are TRBV7-3 and TRBJ1-1; D not certain. Per the germline V gene, CDR1 is SGHTA and CDR2 is FQGTGA. The CDR3 covers 14 residues. V was clipped by 1 base and J by 1 base, with 7 bases between them. The CDR3 spells CASSLSGENTEAFF. CDR3 nucleotide sequence: TGTGCCAGCAGCTTAAGCGGGGAGAACACTGAAGCTTTCTTT.

The V call is TRBV29-1, the J call TRBJ1-2; no definite D call. Germline V CDR1 and CDR2: SQVTM, ANQGSEA. V was clipped by 7 bases and J by 5 bases, with 14 bases between them. The CDR3 runs 12 residues. In DNA, the CDR3 is TGCAGCGCCGAAAGGGAGAGGTATGGCTACACCTTC. Translation: CSAERERYGYTF. The whole variable domain, filled in from reference TRBV29-1 and TRBJ1-2, reads SAVISQKPSRDICQRGTSLTIQCQVDSQVTMMFWYRQQPGQSLTLIATANQGSEATYESGFVIDKFPISRPNLTFSTLTVSNMSPEDSSIYLCSAERERYGYTFGSGTRLTVV.

The chain joins TRBV9 to TRBJ1-1; the D is unclear. Germline V gene sequence: CDR1 SGDLS, CDR2 YYNGEE. This CDR3 contains 13 residues. Trimming stripped 1 base from V and 4 bases from J, with 8 bases between. CDR3 amino acids: CASSVSETTEAFF. The CDR3 coding sequence is TGTGCCAGCAGCGTAAGTGAAACCACTGAAGCTTTCTTT.

Many counts were recorded for this clonotype. This may be a read error, as it is one base from a much larger clone. The V gene is TRBV11-1, the J gene TRBJ2-7; unclear D gene. Germline V gene data show CDR1 as SGHAT and CDR2 as FQDESV (reference sequence). Deletions cut 1 base from V and 2 bases from J, with 6 bases between. The CDR3 is made up of 13 amino acids. DNA for the CDR3: TGTGCCAGCAGCTTAGACAGTCCCTACGAGCAGTACTTC. Translation gives CASSLDSPYEQYF. Together with reference TRBV11-1 and TRBJ2-7, the CDR3 gives the full variable domain: EAEVAQSPRYKITEKSQAVAFWCDPISGHATLYWYRQILGQGPELLVQFQDESVVDDSQLPKDRFSAERLKGVDSTLKIQPAELGDSAMYLCASSLDSPYEQYFGPGTRLTVT.

V gene TRBV2 combines with J gene TRBJ1-2; 11 bases are shared with TRBD1. Unmatched junction bases numbered 9, after V lost 6 bases and J lost 3 bases. Germline CDR1 and CDR2: SNHLY and FYNNEI. The CDR3 sequence is 16 residues long. CDR3 amino acids: CASRDGQGASYYGYTF. DNA of the CDR3: TGTGCCAGCAGGGATGGACAGGGGGCGTCGTACTATGGCTACACCTTC.

The chain couples TRBV29-1 to TRBJ1-1; D gene unclear. The length of the CDR3 is 12 residues. Germline V gives CDR1 SQVTM, CDR2 ANQGSEA. Trimming removed 4 bases from V and 1 base from J, with 7 bases in between. CDR3: CSVARRNTEAFF. The CDR3 DNA is TGCAGCGTTGCCCGGCGGAACACTGAAGCTTTCTTT. The complete variable domain, with remaining parts taken from reference TRBV29-1 and TRBJ1-1, reads SAVISQKPSRDICQRGTSLTIQCQVDSQVTMMFWYRQQPGQSLTLIATANQGSEATYESGFVIDKFPISRPNLTFSTLTVSNMSPEDSSIYLCSVARRNTEAFFGQGTRLTVV.

This clonotype has ten or more counts. The gene calls are TRBV15 and TRBJ2-7, with D possibly matching TRBD2 (5 bases). V dropped 5 bases and J dropped 3 bases, with 14 bases sitting between them. Germline CDR1 LNHNV, CDR2 YYDKDF (reference sequence). CDR3 length: 14 amino acids. The CDR3, as DNA: TGTGCCACCAGCGCAGAGGGTTATGGCTACGAGCAGTACTTC. This gives the protein CATSAEGYGYEQYF. Complete variable domain (other parts from reference TRBV15 and TRBJ2-7): DAMVIQNPRYQVTQFGKPVTLSCSQTLNHNVMYWYQQKSSQAPKLLFHYYDKDFNNEADTPDNFQSRRPNTSFCFLDIRSPGLGDTAMYLCATSAEGYGYEQYFGPGTRLTVT.

This clonotype was found a few times. The rearrangement joins TRBV20-1 to TRBJ2-5; D is ambiguous. The CDR3 runs 13 residues. Germline V gene sequence: CDR1 DFQATT, CDR2 SNEGSKA (reference sequence). Trimming took 0 bases from V and 3 from J, leaving 8 bases between them. CDR3 residues: CSARDFLKETQYF. In nucleotides, the CDR3 is TGCAGTGCTAGAGATTTTTTGAAAGAGACCCAGTACTTC.

As for this clonotype: This clone may be a read error of a much larger clone one base away. This sequence joins TRBV4-3 and TRBJ2-5; 7 nucleotides match TRBD1. After removal of 2 bases from V and 11 bases from J, the junction contained 17 bases not matched to a gene. Germline V gene sequence: CDR1 LGHNA, CDR2 YSLEER. The CDR3 runs 16 residues. CDR3 DNA sequence: TGCGCCAGCAGCCAACATTCTGACAGGGCCCCCAATGAGCAGTACTTC. It codes for CASSQHSDRAPNEQYF.

The chain joins TRBV6-2 or TRBV6-3 to TRBJ2-1; 9 bases agree with TRBD2. This CDR3 region has 14 residues. V shed 1 base, J shed 10 bases, and the junction held 5 bases outside the gene matches. Germline V gene data show CDR1 as MNHEY and CDR2 as SVGEGT. CDR3 in DNA: TGTGCCAGCAGTTACTGGCGGGGGGGCCGCGAGCAGTTCTTC. As protein: CASSYWRGGREQFF.

The chain combines TRBV6-2 or TRBV6-3 with TRBJ2-4, with TRBD2 matching over 10 bases. CDR1 and CDR2 from the germline V gene are MNHEY and SVGEGT. The CDR3 is 12 residues long. V was clipped by 6 bases and J by 13 bases; unmatched bases: 6. CDR3 nucleotides: TGTGCCAGCAGCCCCGGGACTAGCGTGCAGTACTTC. It codes for CASSPGTSVQYF.

The V call is TRBV20-1, the J call TRBJ2-3, with no clear D. The germline gives CDR1 DFQATT, CDR2 SNEGSKA (reference sequence). The length of the CDR3 is 14 residues. The germline V and J ends were trimmed by 4 bases and 2 bases, with 13 bases remaining between them. This CDR3 reads CSAIGVGNTDTQYF. The DNA of the CDR3 is TGCAGTGCTATTGGGGTTGGCAACACAGATACGCAGTATTTT.

The chain combines TRBV5-1 with TRBJ2-1; no definite D call. Germline V gene lookup returns CDR1 SGHRS and CDR2 YFSETQ. The CDR3 sequence is 17 residues long. The V gene lost 0 bases and the J gene lost 2 bases, with 15 bases spanning the gap. CDR3 sequence reads: CASSLERPLTTYNEQFF. The DNA for the CDR3 is TGCGCCAGCAGCTTGGAACGGCCCCTAACAACCTACAATGAGCAGTTCTTC.

This clonotype was observed a handful of times. The V gene is TRBV29-1, the J gene TRBJ2-3; D is unclear. The CDR3 contains 14 residues. Looked up from germline, CDR1 is SQVTM and CDR2 is ANQGSEA. V was trimmed by 7 bases and J by 2 bases, leaving 16 bases between them. This chain's CDR3 is CSAPVGDYTDTQYF. CDR3 DNA sequence: TGCAGCGCACCAGTTGGGGATTACACAGATACGCAGTATTTT.

The CDR3 region is CSAREPTIGAQHF. The DNA of the CDR3 is TGCAGTGCTAGAGAGCCAACCATTGGGGCCCAGCATTTT. This rearrangement joins TRBV20-1 to TRBJ1-5; D remains unclear. Germline CDR1 DFQATT, CDR2 SNEGSKA (reference sequence). V shed 0 bases and J shed 11 bases, with 14 bases lying between them. The CDR3 runs 13 residues.

In regard to this clonotype: The junction shows a germline mismatch at one end, possibly a read error. The chain joins TRBV6-5 to TRBJ2-3; D unclear. Germline loops: CDR1 MNHEY, CDR2 SVGAGI. This CDR3 spans 16 amino acids. This CDR3 is CASSYSKLASTDAQYF. The CDR3 DNA is TGTGCCAGCAGTTACTCGAAATTGGCGAGCACAGATGCGCAGTATTTT.

V usage is TRBV5-1 and J usage is TRBJ2-3; D call uncertain. The germline gives CDR1 SGHRS, CDR2 YFSETQ. The V and J ends lost 4 bases and 4 bases respectively, with 10 bases between them. The CDR3 consists of 13 residues. This chain's CDR3 is CASSPVISDTQYF. The DNA of the CDR3 is TGCGCCAGCAGCCCAGTGATATCAGATACGCAGTATTTT.